A selection of T cell receptor beta chains follows, all from one sample in a study of shared clonotypes between healthy human individuals. Produced via immunoSEQ multiplex PCR; TCRdb's table is partial and in-frame only. The data hold 400,000 to 500,000 clones, with around 79% observed a single time. Sample: PBMCs. Receptor source: a woman in her forties in good health. Some clones in this sample may be carry-over from other donors' samples. Each CDR3 is given with its conserved first and last residue. D genes are given only for firm matches. Clone size is shown for a subset of rows, as once, few, many or a class of expanded clone.

TRBJ2-2 - TRBV27 - CASNRASRTGELFF TGTGCCAGCAACCGGGCTAGCAGGACCGGGGAGCTGTTTTTT
TRBJ1-1 - TRBV5-1 - CASSPGTSNTEAFF TGCGCCAGCAGCCCTGGGACATCGAACACTGAAGCTTTCTTT
TRBJ2-1 - TRBV13 TRBD2 CASSLPSSGVSYNEQFF TGTGCCAGCAGCCTCCCGAGTAGCGGGGTATCCTACAATGAGCAGTTCTTC
TRBJ1-2 few TRBV7-6 TRBD1 CASSSNGQGTGYTF TGTGCCAGCAGCTCGAACGGACAGGGGACGGGCTACACCTTC
TRBJ2-1 - TRBV9 - CASSVLGQGTDEQFF TGTGCCAGCAGCGTACTAGGGCAGGGGACGGATGAGCAGTTCTTC
TRBJ2-5 - TRBV28 - CASSSSLPQETQYF TGTGCCAGCAGTTCTAGTTTGCCTCAAGAGACCCAGTACTTC
TRBJ1-3 - TRBV28 - CASSSGIRHGNTIYF TGTGCCAGCAGTTCGGGAATTCGGCACGGAAACACCATATATTTT
TRBJ2-4 - TRBV28 - CASSFRGLAKNIQYF TGTGCCAGCAGTTTTCGGGGCTTAGCCAAAAACATTCAGTACTTC
TRBJ2-7 - TRBV5-6 TRBD2 CASSLVRLAEPYEQYF TGTGCCAGCAGCTTGGTAAGGCTAGCGGAGCCCTACGAGCAGTACTTC
TRBJ2-1 - TRBV9 TRBD2 CASSPWTSGGFYNEQFF TGTGCCAGCAGCCCTTGGACTAGCGGGGGGTTCTACAATGAGCAGTTCTTC
TRBJ1-1 - TRBV27 - CASREVGGWNTEAFF TGTGCCAGCAGAGAAGTCGGGGGCTGGAACACTGAAGCTTTCTTT
TRBJ2-3 - TRBV6-4 - CASSVQPGADTQYF TGTGCCAGCAGTGTCCAGCCCGGCGCAGATACGCAGTATTTT
TRBJ2-7 - TRBV9 TRBD2 CASSVGREGAYEQYF TGTGCCAGCAGCGTAGGTCGGGAGGGAGCCTACGAGCAGTACTTC
TRBJ1-4 - TRBV28 - CASSHPPGRSNEKLFF TGTGCCAGCAGCCACCCGCCGGGAAGATCTAATGAAAAACTGTTTTTT
TRBJ1-4 few TRBV5-1 - CASSIGGIGEKLFF TGCGCCAGCAGCATCGGGGGAATTGGAGAAAAACTGTTTTTT
TRBJ2-1 - TRBV5-1 TRBD2 CASRLGLAGDEQFF TGCGCCAGCAGACTCGGACTAGCGGGGGATGAGCAGTTCTTC
TRBJ2-7 - TRBV25-1 - CASSGTSTYEQYF TGTGCCAGCAGTGGGACATCCACCTACGAGCAGTACTTC